These 18 T cell receptor beta chains were all obtained from the same sample, sequenced in a study of human versus mouse CDR3 diversity and MHC coevolution. The protocol was immunoSEQ multiplex PCR, while the TCRdb copy is restricted to in-frame clones and leaves out a portion. The sample lists 86,000 or so clones; roughly 93% were seen once. Sequencing used naive CD4+ T cells from blood. Subset meaning: CD45RO-negative CD62L-positive naive CD4 T cells. The receptor source for this set is a person aged 30 to 69 in good health.

The genes are TRBV30 and TRBJ1-4; a weak D match, TRBD1 (6 bases). The CDR3 is made up of 15 amino acids. Trimming took 0 bases from V and 1 from J, leaving 9 bases between them. Germline values: CDR1 GTSNPN, CDR2 SVGIG (reference sequence). CDR3 amino acids: CAWSVLDRTNEKLFF. In DNA form, the CDR3 reads TGTGCCTGGAGTGTACTGGACAGAACTAATGAAAAACTGTTTTTT.

This chain connects TRBV4-1 to TRBJ2-7, with 12 bases that match TRBD2. The J segment lost 3 bases and the V segment lost 0 bases, leaving 3 bases of the junction unmatched. The CDR3 is made up of 16 amino acids. CDR1 is MGHRA and CDR2 is YSYEKL in the germline V gene. The CDR3 sequence is CASSQDGTSGLYEQYF. As DNA, the CDR3 is TGCGCCAGCAGCCAAGATGGGACTAGCGGGCTCTACGAGCAGTACTTC.

The gene calls are TRBV27 and TRBJ2-7; D uncertain. The germline gives CDR1 MNHEY, CDR2 SMNVEV (reference sequence). V lost 0 bases and J lost 0, with 6 bases in between. The CDR3 covers 14 residues. CDR3 loop: CASSLSFRSYEQYF. DNA of the CDR3: TGTGCCAGCAGTTTATCGTTCCGCTCCTACGAGCAGTACTTC.

The chain has TRBV29-1 and TRBJ2-5; 11 positions match TRBD2. The CDR3 length is 15 residues. CDR1 is SQVTM, CDR2 ANQGSEA, per germline. With V trimmed by 6 bases and J by 0 bases, 6 bases remained unmatched. DNA of the CDR3: TGCAGCGTGCACCCGGGACTAGCGGACCAAGAGACCCAGTACTTC. As protein: CSVHPGLADQETQYF.

This clone has just one count. The V and J genes are TRBV7-3 and TRBJ2-5, with 8 bases aligning to TRBD2. CDR1 and CDR2 (germline): SGHTA, FQGTGA. The CDR3 consists of 15 residues. The junction had 9 bases not matched to a gene; V was cut back by 5 bases and J by 4 bases. The DNA of the CDR3 is TGTGCCAGCAGCCCGCTTGCGGGGGGAGTAGAGACCCAGTACTTC. It codes for CASSPLAGGVETQYF. Full variable domain (missing parts from reference TRBV7-3 and TRBJ2-5): GAGVSQTPSNKVTEKGKYVELRCDPISGHTALYWYRQSLGQGPEFLIYFQGTGAADDSGLPNDRFFAVRPEGSVSTLKIQRTERGDSAVYLCASSPLAGGVETQYFGPGTRLLVL.

The V call is TRBV27, the J call TRBJ2-1; D is undetermined. This CDR3 region has 16 residues. Germline loops: CDR1 MNHEY, CDR2 SMNVEV (reference sequence). The V gene lost 2 bases and the J gene lost 2 bases, with 13 bases spanning the gap. For the CDR3, the DNA is TGTGCCAGCAGTTTAACCGGGTTGAATCCCTACAATGAGCAGTTCTTC. Translated, it gives CASSLTGLNPYNEQFF.

This clone was picked up a small number of times. The gene calls are TRBV6-5 and TRBJ1-3, with a possible D match to TRBD1 (5 bases). The CDR3 loop spans 12 amino acids. Trimming shortened V by 9 bases and J by 6 bases, and 12 bases separated the two germline ends. Per germline, CDR1 MNHEY and CDR2 SVGAGI. CDR3 nucleotides: TGTGCCAGTTCAGGGTGGGCAAACACCATATATTTT. Its translation: CASSGWANTIYF.

The genes are TRBV7-2 and TRBJ1-4; D unresolved. Trimming cost V 5 bases and J 3 bases, with 4 bases left between them. This CDR3 spans 12 amino acids. Per the germline V gene, CDR1 is SGHTA and CDR2 is FQGNSA. CDR3 in DNA: TGTGCCAGCAGCCCATCTAATGAAAAACTGTTTTTT. This gives the protein CASSPSNEKLFF.

V is TRBV19 and J is TRBJ1-1; D is possibly TRBD1 (5 bases). The CDR3 sequence is 14 residues long. Germline CDR1 and CDR2: LNHDA and SQIVND (reference sequence). V gave up 7 bases and J gave up 4 bases, with 16 bases separating them. The CDR3 DNA follows: TGTGCCAGTACCCCCCCGGGGGGGGGCACTGAAGCTTTCTTT. Translation gives CASTPPGGGTEAFF.

This clone was seen a single time. The chain combines TRBV7-2 with TRBJ2-3, with 13 bases that match TRBD2. Germline assignment: CDR1 SGHTA and CDR2 FQGNSA. This CDR3 spans 16 amino acids. Losses at the gene ends were 5 bases for V and 2 bases for J; bases not matched to a gene: 4. DNA for the CDR3: TGTGCCAGCAGCCCCGGACTAGCGGGGGCCACAGATACGCAGTATTTT. Translating it yields CASSPGLAGATDTQYF. Supplemented by reference TRBV7-2 and TRBJ2-3, the full variable domain reads GAGVSQSPSNKVTEKGKDVELRCDPISGHTALYWYRQSLGQGLEFLIYFQGNSAPDKSGLPSDRFSAERTGGSVSTLTIQRTQQEDSAVYLCASSPGLAGATDTQYFGPGTRLTVL.

This chain joins TRBV7-9 and TRBJ2-3; 8 bases match TRBD1. The CDR3 is 16 residues long. V gave up 3 bases and J gave up 1 base; unmatched junction bases: 6. Germline CDR1 SEHNR, CDR2 FQNEAQ (reference sequence). CDR3 nucleotide sequence: TGTGCCAGCAGCTTGGCGACAGGGGCCGGCACAGATACGCAGTATTTT. Its protein is CASSLATGAGTDTQYF.

The rearrangement uses TRBV19 and TRBJ2-3; 16 nucleotides line up with TRBD2. This CDR3 has 16 residues. Germline V CDR1 and CDR2: LNHDA, SQIVND (reference sequence). With V trimmed by 10 bases and J by 1 base, 5 bases remained unmatched. The CDR3: CATGGLAGGGTDTQYF. For the CDR3, the DNA is TGTGCCACCGGGGGACTAGCGGGAGGGGGCACAGATACGCAGTATTTT.

The V call is TRBV7-8, the J call TRBJ1-1, with 7 bases lining up with TRBD1. With V trimmed by 1 base and J by 0 bases, 5 bases remained unmatched. Germline lookup yields CDR1 SGHVS and CDR2 FQNEAQ. The CDR3 covers 16 residues. This CDR3 is CASSLEGGPMNTEAFF. CDR3 bases: TGTGCCAGCAGCTTAGAAGGGGGCCCCATGAACACTGAAGCTTTCTTT.

This rearrangement joins TRBV9 to TRBJ2-1; D may be TRBD2 (6 bases). The CDR3 runs 14 residues. Germline CDR1 is SGDLS and CDR2 is YYNGEE. Trimming removed 2 bases from V and 5 bases from J, with 11 bases in between. CDR3: CASSVPGLHNEQFF. The CDR3 DNA reads as TGTGCCAGCAGCGTTCCGGGACTCCACAATGAGCAGTTCTTC.

The genes are TRBV9 and TRBJ2-7; 8 nucleotides align to TRBD2. V was clipped by 3 bases and J by 2 bases; unmatched bases: 4. This CDR3 region has 14 residues. Germline lookup yields CDR1 SGDLS and CDR2 YYNGEE. The CDR3 sequence: CASSGTSGPYEQYF. In DNA form, the CDR3 reads TGTGCCAGCAGCGGTACTAGCGGCCCCTACGAGCAGTACTTC. Full variable domain (rest looked up from reference TRBV9 and TRBJ2-7): DSGVTQTPKHLITATGQRVTLRCSPRSGDLSVYWYQQSLDQGLQFLIQYYNGEERAKGNILERFSAQQFPDLHSELNLSSLELGDSALYFCASSGTSGPYEQYFGPGTRLTVT.

The V and J genes are TRBV9 and TRBJ2-1; 15 positions agree with TRBD2. The V gene's germline CDR1 is SGDLS and CDR2 YYNGEE. V trimming: 0 bases; J trimming: 9 bases; junction bases outside the gene matches: 4. The CDR3 length is 16 residues. The CDR3, as DNA: TGTGCCAGCAGCGTAGTGGAGGGACTAGCGGGGGGTGAGCAGTTCTTC. Residues: CASSVVEGLAGGEQFF.

This chain links TRBV5-5 with TRBJ2-1; 7 nucleotides align to TRBD1. V lost 10 bases, J lost 4 bases, and 11 bases stayed unmatched. In germline, CDR1 is SGHKS, CDR2 YYEKEE (reference sequence). The CDR3 extends over 14 amino acids. The CDR3: CAANSPGQYNEQFF. CDR3 bases: TGTGCCGCTAACTCCCCGGGACAGTACAATGAGCAGTTCTTC.

The chain recombines TRBV5-1 with TRBJ1-5, with 8 bases that match TRBD1. Germline V gene lookup returns CDR1 SGHRS and CDR2 YFSETQ. Unmatched junction bases numbered 9, after V lost 4 bases and J lost 6 bases. The CDR3 loop spans 15 amino acids. In DNA form, the CDR3 reads TGCGCCAGCAGCAGCGGGACAGGCTCTGGTCAGCCCCAGCATTTT. Its translation is CASSSGTGSGQPQHF.